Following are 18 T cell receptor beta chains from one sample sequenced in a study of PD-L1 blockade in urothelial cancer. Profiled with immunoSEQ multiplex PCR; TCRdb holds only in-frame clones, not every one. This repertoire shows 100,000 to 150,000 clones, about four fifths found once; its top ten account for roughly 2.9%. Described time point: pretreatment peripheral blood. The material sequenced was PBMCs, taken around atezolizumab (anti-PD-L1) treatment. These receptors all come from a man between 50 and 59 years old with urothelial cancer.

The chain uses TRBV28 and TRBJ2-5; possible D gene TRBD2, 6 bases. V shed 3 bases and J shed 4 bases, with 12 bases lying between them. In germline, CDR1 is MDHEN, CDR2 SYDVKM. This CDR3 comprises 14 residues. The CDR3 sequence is CASSLSGGPETQYF. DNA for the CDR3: TGTGCCAGCAGTTTGTCCGGAGGGCCAGAGACCCAGTACTTC.

The CDR3 loop is CASSLELAGNEQYF. The CDR3 DNA reads TGTGCCAGCAGCTTGGAACTAGCGGGAAACGAGCAGTACTTC. V gene TRBV5-4 combines with J gene TRBJ2-7, with TRBD2 identical over 10 bases. The V gene's germline CDR1 is SGHNT and CDR2 YYREEE (reference sequence). The CDR3 sequence is 14 residues long. V shed 0 bases and J 5 bases; nucleotides not matched to a gene: 2. Full variable domain (rest looked up from reference TRBV5-4 and TRBJ2-7): ETGVTQSPTHLIKTRGQQVTLRCSSQSGHNTVSWYQQALGQGPQFIFQYYREEENGRGNFPPRFSGLQFPNYSSELNVNALELDDSALYLCASSLELAGNEQYFGPGTRLTVT.

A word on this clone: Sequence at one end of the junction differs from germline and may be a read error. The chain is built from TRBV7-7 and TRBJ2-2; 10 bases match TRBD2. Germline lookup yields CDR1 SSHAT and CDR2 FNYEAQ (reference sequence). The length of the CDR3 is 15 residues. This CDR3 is CASRPSGGNTGELFF. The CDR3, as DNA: TGTGCTAGCAGGCCTAGCGGGGGGAACACCGGGGAGCTGTTTTTT.

The CDR3 region is CASSSEIGIQYF. CDR3 nucleotide sequence: TGCGCCAGCAGCTCGGAGATTGGCATTCAGTACTTC. The J gene is TRBJ2-4, the V gene TRBV5-1; D remains ambiguous. The CDR3 is made up of 12 amino acids. V dropped 3 bases and J dropped 9 bases, with 10 bases sitting between them. Germline CDR1 reads SGHRS; CDR2 reads YFSETQ.

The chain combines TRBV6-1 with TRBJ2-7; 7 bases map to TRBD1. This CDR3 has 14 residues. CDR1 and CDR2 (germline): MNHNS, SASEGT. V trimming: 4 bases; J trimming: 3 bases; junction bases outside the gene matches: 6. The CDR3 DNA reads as TGTGCCAGCAGTGTGATATGGGACAGCTACGAGCAGTACTTC. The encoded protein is CASSVIWDSYEQYF.

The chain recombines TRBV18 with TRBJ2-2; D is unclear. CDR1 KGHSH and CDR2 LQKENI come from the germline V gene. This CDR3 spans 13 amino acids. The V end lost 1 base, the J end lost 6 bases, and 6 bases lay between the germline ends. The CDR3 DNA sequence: TGTGCCAGCTCACCACTTGCGCCCGGGGAGCTGTTTTTT. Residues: CASSPLAPGELFF.

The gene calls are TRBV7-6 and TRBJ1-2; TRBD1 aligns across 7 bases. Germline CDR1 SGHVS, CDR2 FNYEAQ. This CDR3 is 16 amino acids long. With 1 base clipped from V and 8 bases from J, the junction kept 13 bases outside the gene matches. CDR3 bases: TGTGCCAGCAGCTTAGAACCAGGCAGGGGGATCGGGGGCTACACCTTC. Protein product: CASSLEPGRGIGGYTF.

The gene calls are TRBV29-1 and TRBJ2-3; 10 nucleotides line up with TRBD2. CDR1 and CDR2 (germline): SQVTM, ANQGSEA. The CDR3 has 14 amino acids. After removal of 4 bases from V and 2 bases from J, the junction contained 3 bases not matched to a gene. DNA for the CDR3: TGCAGCGTTGCTGGACTAGCGGACACAGATACGCAGTATTTT. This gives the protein CSVAGLADTDTQYF.

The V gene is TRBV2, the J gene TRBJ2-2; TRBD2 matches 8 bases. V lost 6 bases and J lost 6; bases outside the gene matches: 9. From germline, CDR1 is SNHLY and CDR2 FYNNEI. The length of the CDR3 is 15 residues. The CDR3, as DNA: TGTGCCAGCAGGGCCCTTCGGGAGGGCCCCGGGGAGCTGTTTTTT. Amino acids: CASRALREGPGELFF. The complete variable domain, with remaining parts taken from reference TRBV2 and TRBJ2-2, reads EPEVTQTPSHQVTQMGQEVILRCVPISNHLYFYWYRQILGQKVEFLVSFYNNEISEKSEIFDDQFSVERPDGSNFTLKIRSTKLEDSAMYFCASRALREGPGELFFGEGSRLTVL.

CDR3: CTSSHSYGGEGPTGELFF. In DNA, the CDR3 is TGCACCAGCAGCCACTCGTATGGGGGGGAAGGTCCCACCGGGGAGCTGTTTTTT. The V and J genes are TRBV1 and TRBJ2-2; the listed D gene, TRBD2, was not tested against the DNA. TRBV1 constitutes a pseudogene. The CDR3 runs to 18 residues.

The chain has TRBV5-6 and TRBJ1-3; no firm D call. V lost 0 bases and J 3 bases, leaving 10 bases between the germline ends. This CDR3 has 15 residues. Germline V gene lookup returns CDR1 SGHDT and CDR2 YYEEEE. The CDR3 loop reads CASSLAGRSGNTIYF. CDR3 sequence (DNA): TGTGCCAGCAGCTTGGCTGGGCGTAGTGGAAACACCATATATTTT.

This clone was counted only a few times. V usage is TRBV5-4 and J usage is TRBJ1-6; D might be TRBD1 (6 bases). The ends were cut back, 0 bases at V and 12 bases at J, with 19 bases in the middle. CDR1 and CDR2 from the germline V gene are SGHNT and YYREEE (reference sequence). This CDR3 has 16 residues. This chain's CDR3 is CASSLDGRGVGGPLHF. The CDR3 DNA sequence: TGTGCCAGCAGCTTGGATGGGAGGGGGGTTGGAGGACCCCTCCACTTT.

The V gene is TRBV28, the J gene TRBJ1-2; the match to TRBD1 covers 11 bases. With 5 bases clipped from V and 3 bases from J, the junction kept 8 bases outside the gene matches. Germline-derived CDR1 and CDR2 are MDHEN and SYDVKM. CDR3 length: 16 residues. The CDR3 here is CASSHFEGQGDYGYTF. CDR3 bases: TGTGCCAGCAGTCACTTCGAGGGACAGGGGGACTATGGCTACACCTTC.

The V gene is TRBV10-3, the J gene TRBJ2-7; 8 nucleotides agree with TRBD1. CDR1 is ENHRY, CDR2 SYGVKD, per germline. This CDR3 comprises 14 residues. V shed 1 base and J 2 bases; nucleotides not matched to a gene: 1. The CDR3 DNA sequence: TGTGCCATCAGTGAGTGGACAGGGACCTACGAGCAGTACTTC. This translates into CAISEWTGTYEQYF.

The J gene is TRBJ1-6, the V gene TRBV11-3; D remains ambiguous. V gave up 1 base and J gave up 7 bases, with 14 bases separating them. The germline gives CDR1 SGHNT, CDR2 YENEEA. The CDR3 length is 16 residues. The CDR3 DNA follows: TGTGCCAGCAGCTTAGTACTTGAGGCCTTAAATTCACCCCTCCACTTT. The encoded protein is CASSLVLEALNSPLHF.

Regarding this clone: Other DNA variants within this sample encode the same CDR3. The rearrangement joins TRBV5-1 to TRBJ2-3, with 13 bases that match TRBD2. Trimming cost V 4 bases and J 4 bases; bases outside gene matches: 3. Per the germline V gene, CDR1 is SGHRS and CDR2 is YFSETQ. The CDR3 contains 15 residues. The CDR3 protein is CASSRTSGRADTQYF. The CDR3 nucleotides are TGCGCCAGCAGCCGGACTAGCGGGAGAGCAGATACGCAGTATTTT.

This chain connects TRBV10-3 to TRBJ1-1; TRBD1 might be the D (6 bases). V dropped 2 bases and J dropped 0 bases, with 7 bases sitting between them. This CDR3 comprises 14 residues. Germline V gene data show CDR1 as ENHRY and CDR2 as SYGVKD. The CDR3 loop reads CAISERGMNTEAFF. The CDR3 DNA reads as TGTGCCATCAGTGAGAGGGGGATGAACACTGAAGCTTTCTTT.

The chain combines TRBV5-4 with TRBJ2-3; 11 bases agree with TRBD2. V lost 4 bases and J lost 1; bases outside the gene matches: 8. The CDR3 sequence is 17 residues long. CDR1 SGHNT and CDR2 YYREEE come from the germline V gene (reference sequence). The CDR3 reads CASSRVSGRAGTDTQYF. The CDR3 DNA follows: TGTGCCAGCAGCCGAGTTAGCGGGAGGGCCGGCACAGATACGCAGTATTTT.